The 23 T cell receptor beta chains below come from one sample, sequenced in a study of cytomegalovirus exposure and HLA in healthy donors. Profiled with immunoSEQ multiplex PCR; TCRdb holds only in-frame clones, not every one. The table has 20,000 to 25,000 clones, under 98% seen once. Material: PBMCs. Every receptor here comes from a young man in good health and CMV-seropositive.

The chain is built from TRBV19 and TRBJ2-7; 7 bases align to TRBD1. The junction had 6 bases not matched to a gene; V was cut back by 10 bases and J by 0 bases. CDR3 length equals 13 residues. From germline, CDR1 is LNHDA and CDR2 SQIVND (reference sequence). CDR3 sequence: CATEGATSYEQYF. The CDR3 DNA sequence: TGTGCCACTGAGGGGGCTACCTCCTACGAGCAGTACTTC.

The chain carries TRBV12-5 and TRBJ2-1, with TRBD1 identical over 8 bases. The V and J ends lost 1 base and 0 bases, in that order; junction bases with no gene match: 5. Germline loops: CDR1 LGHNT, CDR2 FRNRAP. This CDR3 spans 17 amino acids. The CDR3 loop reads CASGLAWTGSSYNEQFF. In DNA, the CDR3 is TGTGCTAGTGGTTTGGCTTGGACAGGGAGCTCCTACAATGAGCAGTTCTTC.

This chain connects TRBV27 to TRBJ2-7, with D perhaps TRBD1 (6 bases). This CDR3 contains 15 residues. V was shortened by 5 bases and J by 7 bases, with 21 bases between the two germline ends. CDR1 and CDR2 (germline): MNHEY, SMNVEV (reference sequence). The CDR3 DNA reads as TGTGCCAGCAGTCCCAGACAGGCTACGTCTGAAGAGCAGTACTTC. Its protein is CASSPRQATSEEQYF.

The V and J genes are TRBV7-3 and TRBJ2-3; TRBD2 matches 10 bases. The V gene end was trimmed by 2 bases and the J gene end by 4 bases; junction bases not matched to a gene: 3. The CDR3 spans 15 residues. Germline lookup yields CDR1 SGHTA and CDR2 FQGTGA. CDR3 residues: CASSLRAGGPDTQYF. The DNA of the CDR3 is TGTGCCAGCAGCTTACGAGCGGGAGGGCCAGATACGCAGTATTTT.

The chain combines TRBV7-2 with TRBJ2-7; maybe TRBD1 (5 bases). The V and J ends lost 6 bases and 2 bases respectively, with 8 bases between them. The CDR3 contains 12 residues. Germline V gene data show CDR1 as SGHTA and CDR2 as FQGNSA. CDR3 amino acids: CASRQGTYEQYF. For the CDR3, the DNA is TGTGCCAGCAGGCAGGGTACCTACGAGCAGTACTTC. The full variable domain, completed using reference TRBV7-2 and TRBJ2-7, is GAGVSQSPSNKVTEKGKDVELRCDPISGHTALYWYRQSLGQGLEFLIYFQGNSAPDKSGLPSDRFSAERTGGSVSTLTIQRTQQEDSAVYLCASRQGTYEQYFGPGTRLTVT.

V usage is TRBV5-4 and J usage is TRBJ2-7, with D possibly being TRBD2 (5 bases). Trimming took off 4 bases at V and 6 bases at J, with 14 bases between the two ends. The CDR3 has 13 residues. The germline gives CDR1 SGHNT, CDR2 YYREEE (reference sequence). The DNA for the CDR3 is TGTGCCAGCAGCCTCGGGGTCAACCTCGAGCAGTACTTC. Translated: CASSLGVNLEQYF.

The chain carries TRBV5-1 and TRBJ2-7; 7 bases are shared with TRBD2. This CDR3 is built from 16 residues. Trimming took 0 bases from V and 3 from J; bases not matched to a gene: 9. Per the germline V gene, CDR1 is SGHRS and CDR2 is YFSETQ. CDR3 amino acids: CASSLAPGTTYYEQYF. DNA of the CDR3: TGCGCCAGCAGCTTGGCCCCCGGGACTACATACTACGAGCAGTACTTC.

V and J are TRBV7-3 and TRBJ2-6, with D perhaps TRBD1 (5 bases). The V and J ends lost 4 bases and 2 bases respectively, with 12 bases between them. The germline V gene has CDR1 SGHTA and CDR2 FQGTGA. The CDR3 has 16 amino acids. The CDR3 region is CASSSQGLAGANVLTF. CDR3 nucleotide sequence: TGTGCCAGCAGCTCCCAGGGCCTAGCTGGGGCCAACGTCCTGACTTTC.

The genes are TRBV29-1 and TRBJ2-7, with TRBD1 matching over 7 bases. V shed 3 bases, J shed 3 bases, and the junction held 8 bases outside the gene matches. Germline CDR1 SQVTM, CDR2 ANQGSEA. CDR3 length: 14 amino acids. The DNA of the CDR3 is TGCAGCGTTGACCGGGACAGCAGGTTCTACGAGCAGTACTTC. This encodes CSVDRDSRFYEQYF.

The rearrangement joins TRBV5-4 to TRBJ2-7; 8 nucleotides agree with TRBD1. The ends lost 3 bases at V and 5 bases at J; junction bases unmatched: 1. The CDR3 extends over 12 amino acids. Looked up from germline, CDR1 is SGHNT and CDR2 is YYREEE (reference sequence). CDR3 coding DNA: TGTGCCAGCAGCTCAGGGGGCGACGAGCAGTACTTC. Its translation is CASSSGGDEQYF.

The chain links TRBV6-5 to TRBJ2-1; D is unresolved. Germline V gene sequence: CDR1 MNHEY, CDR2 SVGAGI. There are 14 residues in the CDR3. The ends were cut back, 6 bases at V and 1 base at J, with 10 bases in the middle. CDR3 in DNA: TGTGCCAGCAGGATTGACGGGTCCTACAATGAGCAGTTCTTC. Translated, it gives CASRIDGSYNEQFF.

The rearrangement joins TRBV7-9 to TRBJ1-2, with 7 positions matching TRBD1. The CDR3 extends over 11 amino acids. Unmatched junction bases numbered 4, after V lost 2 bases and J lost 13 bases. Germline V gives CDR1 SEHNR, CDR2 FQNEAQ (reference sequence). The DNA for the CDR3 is TGTGCCAGCAGCTTAAGGGACAGCTCCACCTTC. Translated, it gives CASSLRDSSTF.

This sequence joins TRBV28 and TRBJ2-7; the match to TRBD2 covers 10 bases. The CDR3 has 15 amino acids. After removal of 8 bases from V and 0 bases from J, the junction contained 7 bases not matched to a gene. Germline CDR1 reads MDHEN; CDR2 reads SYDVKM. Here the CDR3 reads CASGGLAVTSYEQYF. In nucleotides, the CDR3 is TGTGCCAGCGGAGGACTAGCGGTCACCTCCTACGAGCAGTACTTC.

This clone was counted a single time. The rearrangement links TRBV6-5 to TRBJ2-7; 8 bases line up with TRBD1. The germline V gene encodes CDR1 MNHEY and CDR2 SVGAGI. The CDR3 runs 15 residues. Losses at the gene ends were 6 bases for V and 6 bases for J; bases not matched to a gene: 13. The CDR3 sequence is CASSNRDRPPGEQYF. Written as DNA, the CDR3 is TGTGCCAGCAGCAACCGGGACAGGCCACCCGGCGAGCAGTACTTC.

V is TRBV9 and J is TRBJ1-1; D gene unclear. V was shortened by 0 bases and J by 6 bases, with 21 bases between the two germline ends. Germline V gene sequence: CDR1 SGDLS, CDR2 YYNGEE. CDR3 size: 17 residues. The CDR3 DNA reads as TGTGCCAGCAGCGTAGCCCCCCTTAAGGGAGTGGTGGCTGAAGCTTTCTTT. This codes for CASSVAPLKGVVAEAFF.

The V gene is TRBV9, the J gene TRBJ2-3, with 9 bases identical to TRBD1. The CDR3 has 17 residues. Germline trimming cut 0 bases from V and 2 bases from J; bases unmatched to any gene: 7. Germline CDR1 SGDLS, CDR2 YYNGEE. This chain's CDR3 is CASSVVGTGLSTDTQYF. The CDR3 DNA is TGTGCCAGCAGCGTAGTGGGGACAGGGTTATCCACAGATACGCAGTATTTT.

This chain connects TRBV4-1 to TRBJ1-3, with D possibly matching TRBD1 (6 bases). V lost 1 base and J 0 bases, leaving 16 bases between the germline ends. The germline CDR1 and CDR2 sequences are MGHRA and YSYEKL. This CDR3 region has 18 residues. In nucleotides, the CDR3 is TGCGCCAGCAGCCAAGTCCCCCTGGGGGCCGCCTCTGGAAACACCATATATTTT. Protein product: CASSQVPLGAASGNTIYF.

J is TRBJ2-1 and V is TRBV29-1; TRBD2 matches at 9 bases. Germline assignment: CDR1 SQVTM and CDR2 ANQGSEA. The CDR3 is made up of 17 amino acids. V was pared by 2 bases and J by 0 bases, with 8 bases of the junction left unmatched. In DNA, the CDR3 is TGCAGCGTTGAACCTAGCGGGATGCGATTCTCCTACAATGAGCAGTTCTTC. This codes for CSVEPSGMRFSYNEQFF.

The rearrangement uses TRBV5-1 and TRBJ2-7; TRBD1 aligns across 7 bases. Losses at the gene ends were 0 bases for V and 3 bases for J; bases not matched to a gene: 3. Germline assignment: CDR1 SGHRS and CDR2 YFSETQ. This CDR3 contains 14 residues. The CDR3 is CASSLAPGGYEQYF. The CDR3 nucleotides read TGCGCCAGCAGCTTGGCCCCAGGGGGCTACGAGCAGTACTTC.

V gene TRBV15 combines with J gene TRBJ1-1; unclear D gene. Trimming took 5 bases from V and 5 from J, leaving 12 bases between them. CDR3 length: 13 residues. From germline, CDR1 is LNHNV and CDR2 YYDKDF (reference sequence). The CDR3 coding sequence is TGTGCCACCAGCCGGACTCCTTGGACTGAAGCTTTCTTT. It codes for CATSRTPWTEAFF.

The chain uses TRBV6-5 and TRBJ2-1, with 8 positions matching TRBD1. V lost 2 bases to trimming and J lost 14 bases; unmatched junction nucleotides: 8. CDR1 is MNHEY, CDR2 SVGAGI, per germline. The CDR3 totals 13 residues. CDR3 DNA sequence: TGTGCCAGCAGTTACCGTAGCAGGGGGCTGAAGTTCTTC. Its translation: CASSYRSRGLKFF.

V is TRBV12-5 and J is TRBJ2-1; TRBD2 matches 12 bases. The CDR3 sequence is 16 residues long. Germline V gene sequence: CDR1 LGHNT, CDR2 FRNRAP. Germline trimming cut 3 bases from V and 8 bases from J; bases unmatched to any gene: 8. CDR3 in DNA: TGTGCTAGTGGTTTATCTAGGACTAGCGGGATCTATGAGCAGTTCTTC. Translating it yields CASGLSRTSGIYEQFF.

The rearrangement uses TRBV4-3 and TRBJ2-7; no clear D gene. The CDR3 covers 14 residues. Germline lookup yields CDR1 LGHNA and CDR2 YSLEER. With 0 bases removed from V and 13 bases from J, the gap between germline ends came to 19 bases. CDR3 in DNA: TGCGCCAGCAGCCAAGATCTGATTCTACCCTCCTTATACTTC. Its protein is CASSQDLILPSLYF.